This entry lists 3 T cell receptor beta chains sequenced from one sample in a study of cytomegalovirus exposure and HLA in healthy donors. Assay: immunoSEQ multiplex PCR; the TCRdb copy retains only in-frame clones and omits some. The sample shows under 140,000 clones, approximately 90% of them seen only once. Sequencing was carried out using PBMCs. The source is a woman under 30 in good health and CMV-seronegative.

The chain has TRBV12-5 and TRBJ1-1, with a tentative D call TRBD1 (5 bases). Germline-derived CDR1 and CDR2 are LGHNT and FRNRAP. Deletions cut 9 bases from V and 2 bases from J, with 13 bases between. The CDR3 is made up of 13 amino acids. The DNA of the CDR3 is TGTGCTAGCCACGGCGGGGCTAACACTGAAGCTTTCTTT. Translation gives CASHGGANTEAFF.

V and J are TRBV5-1 and TRBJ1-1, with D unresolved. V was pared by 2 bases and J by 4 bases, with 12 bases between. The CDR3 covers 14 residues. Germline assignment: CDR1 SGHRS and CDR2 YFSETQ. This chain's CDR3 is CASSFGSGSTEAFF. The CDR3, as DNA: TGCGCCAGCAGCTTTGGCTCGGGGAGCACTGAAGCTTTCTTT.

The chain combines TRBV5-1 with TRBJ2-5, with 7 positions matching TRBD1. The CDR3 runs to 14 residues. CDR1 SGHRS and CDR2 YFSETQ come from the germline V gene. V was pared by 4 bases and J by 4 bases, with 7 bases of the junction left unmatched. The CDR3 spells CASSPDRLGETQYF. The DNA of the CDR3 is TGCGCCAGCAGCCCGGACAGGTTGGGAGAGACCCAGTACTTC.